One sample yielded the 5 T cell receptor beta chains listed below, sequenced in a study of T cell clonality in common variable immunodeficiency. The data were produced by immunoSEQ multiplex PCR, yet TCRdb's version contains in-frame clones alone and is incomplete. The profile covers about 52,000 clones, none occurring a single time. The sequencing input was peripheral blood mononuclear cells. The receptor source for this set is a person aged 18-70 years in good health.

There are many counts of this clone. The missing CDR3 end, 3 residues past where the read stops, is filled in from the germline J gene. The rearrangement links TRBV6-1 to TRBJ2-5, with D maybe TRBD1 (5 bases). With 4 bases removed from V and 5 bases from J, the gap between germline ends came to 14 bases. There are 14 residues in the CDR3. Germline CDR1 and CDR2: MNHNS and SASEGT. The CDR3: CASSGQNTRETQYF. The sequenced CDR3 bases are TGTGCCAGCAGTGGACAGAACACACGGGAGACC.

This clone was observed at least ten times. Read sequence stops 3 residues before the CDR3 end, and the germline J gene provides the missing end. The chain recombines TRBV30 with TRBJ1-6; 7 bases align to TRBD1. The V gene end was trimmed by 0 bases and the J gene end by 0 bases; junction bases not matched to a gene: 11. CDR1 GTSNPN and CDR2 SVGIG come from the germline V gene (reference sequence). This CDR3 has 19 amino acids. The CDR3: CAWSVQGGQSSSYNSPLHF. The sequenced CDR3 bases are TGTGCCTGGAGTGTACAAGGGGGCCAGTCGAGCTCCTATAATTCACCC.

The table lists this clone with many counts. The read ends 3 residues early relative to the CDR3; the germline J gene fills the gap. This chain uses TRBV5-6 with TRBJ2-3; no clear D. Germline V gene sequence: CDR1 SGHDT, CDR2 YYEEEE. V dropped 4 bases and J dropped 2 bases, with 5 bases sitting between them. The CDR3 totals 12 residues. Partial CDR3 DNA: TGTGCCAGCAGCATAGACACAGATACG. Protein sequence: CASSIDTDT. The whole CDR3 sequence reads CASSIDTDTQYF.

This clone occurred many times. The CDR3 end falls 3 residues outside the read, so it is completed with the germline J gene. This chain uses TRBV7-3 with TRBJ2-1; 8 nucleotides agree with TRBD2. Unmatched junction bases numbered 6, after V lost 5 bases and J lost 9 bases. This CDR3 region has 13 residues. Germline assignment: CDR1 SGHTA and CDR2 FQGTGA. CDR3 sequence reads: CASSPSGFTEQFF. The CDR3 DNA, read in part, is TGTGCCAGCAGCCCTAGCGGGTTCACTGAG.

Many counts were recorded for this clone. The DNA read from the CDR3 is TGTGCCAGCAGCGTGTCTACGGTTAATGAAAAA. Translating gives CASSVSTVNEK. The whole CDR3 sequence is CASSVSTVNEKLFF. The rearrangement joins TRBV7-6 to TRBJ1-4, with D unresolved. Read coverage stops 3 residues before the CDR3 terminus; the germline J gene supplies the remainder. V was clipped by 5 bases and J by 4 bases, with 11 bases between them. CDR3 size: 14 residues. Germline CDR1 is SGHVS and CDR2 is FNYEAQ.